The clone carrying this TCR beta chain was observed a few times. Its antigen is undetermined. This entry belongs to a study of T cell repertoires in cytomegalovirus infection. The V end lost 6 bases, the J end lost 1 base, and 9 bases lay between the germline ends. This CDR3 contains 12 residues. Germline CDR1 is DFQATT and CDR2 is SNEGSKA (reference sequence). Each CDR3 protein gets one entry after TCRdb re-called the reads with MiXCR. Among 700,000 to 900,000 distinct CDR3 sequences listed, around 29% were seen once. Here the sequenced sample was cultured CD8+ T cells from PBMCs, taken from culture after CMV antigen stimulation. The receptor's source is a human donor in good health (CMV status not recorded). Some clones in this sample may be carry-over from other donors' samples. This chain joins TRBV20-1 and TRBJ1-1; D gene unclear. The CDR3 spells CSALKQNTEAFF. In DNA form, the CDR3 reads TGCAGTGCCTTGAAGCAGAACACTGAAGCTTTCTTT.